Sequencing of this T cell receptor (beta chain) was carried out in a study of cytomegalovirus exposure and HLA in healthy donors. Study-wide results and caveats: TCR beta sequences numbering 16,951 were associated with HLA alleles at 0.05 false discovery rate in a later analysis.

As for this clone: Its specificity is unknown.

Both 60 Vbeta primers and 13 Jbeta primers went into the PCR. In the original analysis: Counted up in a later analysis, unique TCR beta chains came to 65 million to 80 million, with some 11 million shared. Method: immunoSEQ multiplex PCR; TCRdb's copy keeps in-frame clones and lacks some. V, J and clone size are taken as reported in that table, and D and trimming were inferred from the DNA itself. The table lists 150,000 or so clones, more than 60% of them singletons. J lost 14 bases, V lost 4 bases, and 6 bases had no gene match. This CDR3 region has 12 residues. In germline, CDR1 is SGHDT, CDR2 YYEEEE.

This clonotype originated in a man aged 40-50 years in good health and CMV-seronegative. The sample was PBMCs. The chain couples TRBV5-6 to TRBJ1-6, with 7 bases identical to TRBD1. For the CDR3, the DNA is TGTGCCAGCAGCCAGACAGGGTGCACCCTCCACTTT. Residues: CASSQTGCTLHF.